The clone carrying this TCR beta chain was counted between two and nine times. The antigen is not known. These data originate in a study of cytomegalovirus exposure and HLA in healthy donors. Study summary: Earlier sequencing of approximately 180 million T cells yielded fewer than 140 million unique TCR beta sequences.

PCR was performed using 60 Vbeta and 13 Jbeta primers. Clones were sequenced by immunoSEQ multiplex PCR, and TCRdb holds only the in-frame ones, with some missing. The sample has 40,000 or so clones, almost 70% seen once. The germline V and J ends were trimmed by 1 base and 3 bases, with 9 bases remaining between them. Germline CDR1 reads MGHDK; CDR2 reads SYGVNS. The CDR3 runs to 15 residues. Study-wide points: When a later analysis was performed, an Asian-associated ancestry cluster reportedly had fewer N-insertions than the roughly 700-donor mean. Later analysis showed most CMV-associated TCR beta chains appearing HLA-restricted. V- and J-gene trimming of TCR beta was linked (in a later analysis) to a missense DCLRE1C variant.

The sequence was obtained from a middle-aged man in good health and CMV-seronegative. The chain joins TRBV25-1 to TRBJ2-2; D ambiguous. The specimen was PBMCs. In DNA, the CDR3 is TGTGCCAGCAGTGAATTGGGCATAGACACCGGGGAGCTGTTTTTT. It codes for CASSELGIDTGELFF.